The 10 T cell receptor beta chains listed next were all sequenced from one sample in a study of tumor and adjacent non-tumor tissue in lung cancer. Three rounds of nested PCR, following a modified ARM-PCR protocol, produced the TCRbeta library. TCRdb analysed the multiplex PCR reads with MiXCR anew, one entry per CDR3 protein. The sample records roughly 67,000 distinct CDR3 sequences, more than 65% being singletons. RNA was extracted from bulk tissue without any cell sorting. This non-tumor lung sample came from over 3 cm beyond the tumor edge. What was sequenced was distant non-tumor lung tissue. The receptors shown here come from a man aged 55-75 years with non-small cell lung cancer.

A word on this clonotype: Being one base from a much bigger clone, this may be a read error. This rearrangement joins TRBV28 to TRBJ2-7, with D possibly called TRBD1 or TRBD2 (5 bases each). The CDR3 is 15 amino acids. Germline V lookup: CDR1 MDHEN, CDR2 SYDVKM. In DNA, the CDR3 is TGTGCCAGCAGTTCCGGGACGGGTAGAGCTGCCGAGCAGTCCTTC. Encoded protein: CASSSGTGRAAEQSF.

Turning to this clonotype: This CDR3 is missing its conserved last phenylalanine or tryptophan, likely due to a read error. The chain has TRBV28 and TRBJ2-1, with TRBD2 matching 7 bases. V lost 5 bases, J lost 13 bases, and 14 bases stayed unmatched. Germline V gives CDR1 MDHEN, CDR2 SYDVKM. The CDR3 runs 14 residues. Written as DNA, the CDR3 is TGTGCCAGCAGTCCTAGCGGTGCCTACAATGGACAGTTCTTA. Protein sequence: CASSPSGAYNGQFL.

In regard to this clonotype: A much larger clone is a single base away; this may be a read error. CDR3 loop: CASSLAATVERSPLHF. The CDR3 bases are TGTGCCAGCAGTTTAGCCGCGACAGTGGAGCGATCACCCCTCCACTTT. The chain combines TRBV28 with TRBJ1-6; a weak D match, TRBD1 (5 bases). From germline, CDR1 is MDHEN and CDR2 SYDVKM. Trimming pared 2 bases from V and 10 bases from J, leaving 18 bases between. CDR3 size: 16 residues.

Of note for this clonotype: The junction shows a germline mismatch at one end, possibly a read error. The chain links TRBV11-1 to TRBJ2-2, with TRBD1 as a possible D gene (6 bases). The V gene's germline CDR1 is SGHAT and CDR2 FQDESV (reference sequence). CDR3 length: 14 residues. The CDR3 sequence is CASRYTSGTGQLSF. For the CDR3, the DNA is TGTGCCAGCAGATATACTAGTGGCACAGGGCAGCTGTCTTTT.

This clonotype occurred a few times. The junction shows a germline mismatch at one end, possibly a read error. The V and J genes are TRBV11-1 and TRBJ2-5; perhaps TRBD1 as D (5 bases). Germline-derived CDR1 and CDR2 are SGHAT and FQDESV (reference sequence). The CDR3 totals 13 residues. In DNA, the CDR3 is TGCACCAGCAGCCCCCCAGGGCAAGAGACCCAGTACTTC. Its translation: CTSSPPGQETQYF.

A word on this clonotype: No conserved phenylalanine or tryptophan ends this CDR3, so it is likely a read error. Because the CDR3's place on the DNA is in doubt, the DNA is left out and the CDR3 is given as listed by TCRdb. The rearrangement uses TRBV6-5 and TRBJ2-1; the listed D gene, TRBD2, was not tested against the DNA. Germline V gene sequence: CDR1 MNHEY, CDR2 SVGAGI. The CDR3 is 13 residues long, ends included. The CDR3 loop is CANSWAGVNERLL.

With regard to this clonotype: At one end, the junction sequence differs from germline, possibly due to a read error. This chain uses TRBV5-4 with TRBJ2-7; D is uncertain. This CDR3 spans 14 amino acids. Germline assignment: CDR1 SGHNT and CDR2 YYREEE (reference sequence). The CDR3 DNA sequence: TGTGTCAGCAGCTTGGTCGGAAATAACTACGAGCAGTATTTC. This sequence encodes CVSSLVGNNYEQYF. The full variable domain, in which reference TRBV5-4 and TRBJ2-7 provide the parts outside the CDR3, is ETGVTQSPTHLIKTRGQQVTLRCSSQSGHNTVSWYQQALGQGPQFIFQYYREEENGRGNFPPRFSGLQFPNYSSELNVNALELDDSALYLCVSSLVGNNYEQYFGPGTRLTVT.

A word on this clonotype: The germline gene is not matched at one end of the junction; a read error may be the cause. The chain is built from TRBV20-1 and TRBJ2-7; 9 bases map to TRBD2. The germline gives CDR1 DFQATT, CDR2 SNEGSKA (reference sequence). The CDR3 has 15 residues. DNA for the CDR3: TGTAGTGCTACAGGGACTAGCTGGAGATTCGACGAGCAGTACTTC. It encodes CSATGTSWRFDEQYF.

Concerning this clonotype itself: Sequence at one end of the junction differs from germline and may be a read error. The chain joins TRBV10-3 to TRBJ2-3, with 12 nucleotides matching TRBD1. Germline values: CDR1 ENHRY, CDR2 SYGVKD. The CDR3 covers 16 residues. In DNA form, the CDR3 reads TGTGCCACCAGTGAGGACGGGACAGGGGGCAAAGATATGCAGTATTTT. Translated, it gives CATSEDGTGGKDMQYF.

Concerning this clonotype itself: Since a much larger clone is just one base distant, this may be a read error. The genes are TRBV13 and TRBJ1-1; D perhaps matches TRBD1 (6 bases). The length of the CDR3 is 13 residues. Germline CDR1 reads PRHDT; CDR2 reads FYEKMQ (reference sequence). V was clipped by 5 bases and J by 5 bases, with 12 bases between them. In DNA, the CDR3 is TGTGCCAGCAGCCGAGGGGGGTGGACTGAAGCTTTCTTT. The encoded protein is CASSRGGWTEAFF.